These T cell receptor beta chains were read from a single sample in a study of T cell responses to AZD1222 COVID-19 vaccine. Produced via immunoSEQ multiplex PCR; TCRdb's table is partial and in-frame only. This table holds 150,000 or so clones, over 75% found once. This specimen was peripheral blood, taken on day 0 of AZD1222 vaccination. These receptors originate from an adult in good health. CDR3s include the opening cysteine and the closing phenylalanine or tryptophan. The D gene is left open where the match is weak. Only part of the rows carry a size: once, few, many, or a class if the clone is expanded.

D gene: TRBD2
J gene: TRBJ2-3
V gene: TRBV2
clone size: .
CDR3 protein: CASRSSSGTDTQYF
CDR3 DNA: TGTGCCAGCAGGTCCTCTAGCGGTACAGATACGCAGTATTTT

D gene: .
J gene: TRBJ2-2
V gene: TRBV12-3/TRBV12-4
clone size: .
CDR3 protein: CASMRGHTGELFF
CDR3 DNA: TGTGCCAGCATGCGGGGTCACACCGGGGAGCTGTTTTTT

D gene: TRBD1
J gene: TRBJ1-6
V gene: TRBV11-2
clone size: .
CDR3 protein: CASSRTGYDSPLHF
CDR3 DNA: TGTGCCAGCAGCCGGACAGGGTACGATTCACCCCTCCACTTT

D gene: .
J gene: TRBJ1-3
V gene: TRBV7-9
clone size: .
CDR3 protein: CASSLRRDVGNTIYF
CDR3 DNA: TGTGCCAGCAGCTTACGCAGGGATGTCGGAAACACCATATATTTT

D gene: .
J gene: TRBJ2-2
V gene: TRBV21-1
clone size: .
CDR3 protein: CASSKRLAGGYVPGELFF
CDR3 DNA: TGTGCCAGCAGCAAGAGACTAGCGGGAGGGTACGTCCCCGGGGAGCTGTTTTTT

D gene: TRBD1
J gene: TRBJ2-5
V gene: TRBV7-3
clone size: .
CDR3 protein: CASSPQGATVETQYF
CDR3 DNA: TGTGCCAGCAGCCCTCAGGGGGCGACGGTAGAGACCCAGTACTTC

D gene: .
J gene: TRBJ2-7
V gene: TRBV11-2
clone size: once
CDR3 protein: CASSTITTRGYEQYF
CDR3 DNA: TGTGCCAGCAGCACTATCACCACGCGAGGCTACGAGCAGTACTTC

D gene: .
J gene: TRBJ1-2
V gene: TRBV5-1
clone size: .
CDR3 protein: CASSYSGERIFYGYTF
CDR3 DNA: TGCGCCAGCAGCTATTCAGGGGAAAGGATTTTCTATGGCTACACCTTC

D gene: .
J gene: TRBJ1-1
V gene: TRBV7-3
clone size: .
CDR3 protein: CASSFQRNTEAFF
CDR3 DNA: TGTGCCAGCAGCTTCCAGAGGAACACTGAAGCTTTCTTT

D gene: .
J gene: TRBJ1-4
V gene: TRBV28
clone size: .
CDR3 protein: CASSDTGLENEKLFF
CDR3 DNA: TGTGCCAGCAGCGATACAGGGCTCGAGAATGAAAAACTGTTTTTT

D gene: .
J gene: TRBJ2-7
V gene: TRBV30
clone size: .
CDR3 protein: CAWSVGPTGFSGHEQYF
CDR3 DNA: TGTGCCTGGAGTGTAGGACCAACAGGGTTTTCAGGCCACGAGCAGTACTTC

D gene: TRBD2
J gene: TRBJ2-1
V gene: TRBV11-2
clone size: .
CDR3 protein: CASSQSGGAPNEQFF
CDR3 DNA: TGTGCCAGCAGCCAGAGCGGGGGGGCCCCCAATGAGCAGTTCTTC

D gene: .
J gene: TRBJ1-2
V gene: TRBV6-5
clone size: .
CDR3 protein: CASSYSGSAGGYGYTF
CDR3 DNA: TGTGCCAGCAGTTACTCGGGGAGTGCGGGGGGATATGGCTACACCTTC

D gene: .
J gene: TRBJ2-1
V gene: TRBV4-1
clone size: .
CDR3 protein: CASSAPGNEQFF
CDR3 DNA: TGCGCCAGCAGCGCCCCAGGGAATGAGCAGTTCTTC

D gene: TRBD2
J gene: TRBJ2-3
V gene: TRBV10-3
clone size: .
CDR3 protein: CAISESGGEVTDTQYF
CDR3 DNA: TGTGCCATCAGTGAGTCGGGAGGGGAAGTCACAGATACGCAGTATTTT

D gene: .
J gene: TRBJ1-2
V gene: TRBV6-5
clone size: .
CDR3 protein: CASSYEKSRGYTF
CDR3 DNA: TGTGCCAGCAGTTACGAGAAAAGCAGAGGCTACACCTTC

D gene: .
J gene: TRBJ1-4
V gene: TRBV6-5
clone size: .
CDR3 protein: CASSRANEKLFF
CDR3 DNA: TGTGCCAGCAGTCGTGCTAATGAAAAACTGTTTTTT

D gene: .
J gene: TRBJ1-3
V gene: TRBV15
clone size: medium-sized
CDR3 protein: CATSGNALGGNTIYF
CDR3 DNA: TGTGCCACCAGCGGGAATGCCCTCGGGGGAAACACCATATATTTT

D gene: TRBD2
J gene: TRBJ2-4
V gene: TRBV7-8
clone size: .
CDR3 protein: CASSPRGGLLLAKNIQYF
CDR3 DNA: TGTGCCAGCAGCCCTCGGGGGGGCCTCCTATTAGCCAAAAACATTCAGTACTTC

D gene: TRBD2
J gene: TRBJ2-5
V gene: TRBV6-5
clone size: .
CDR3 protein: CASSRLAGAETQYF
CDR3 DNA: TGTGCCAGCAGCAGACTAGCGGGGGCAGAGACCCAGTACTTC

D gene: .
J gene: TRBJ2-1
V gene: TRBV7-9
clone size: .
CDR3 protein: CASSSTPSGGEQFF
CDR3 DNA: TGTGCCAGCAGCTCGACCCCCTCTGGCGGCGAGCAGTTCTTC

D gene: .
J gene: TRBJ2-3
V gene: TRBV27
clone size: .
CDR3 protein: CASSETTDTQYF
CDR3 DNA: TGTGCCAGCAGTGAAACCACAGATACGCAGTATTTT

D gene: .
J gene: TRBJ2-1
V gene: TRBV11-3
clone size: .
CDR3 protein: CASSLGGLNEQFF
CDR3 DNA: TGTGCCAGCAGCCTAGGGGGGCTTAATGAGCAGTTCTTC

D gene: .
J gene: TRBJ1-1
V gene: TRBV7-9
clone size: .
CDR3 protein: CASSLPLAVNTEAFF
CDR3 DNA: TGTGCCAGCAGCTTGCCCCTTGCGGTGAACACTGAAGCTTTCTTT

D gene: .
J gene: TRBJ1-4
V gene: TRBV4-3
clone size: few
CDR3 protein: CASSQLGTTNEKLFF
CDR3 DNA: TGCGCCAGCAGCCAATTGGGCACAACTAATGAAAAACTGTTTTTT

D gene: TRBD2
J gene: TRBJ2-2
V gene: TRBV6-2/TRBV6-3
clone size: once
CDR3 protein: CASSYLAANTGELFF
CDR3 DNA: TGTGCCAGCAGTTACCTAGCGGCGAACACCGGGGAGCTGTTTTTT

D gene: .
J gene: TRBJ1-1
V gene: TRBV5-4
clone size: .
CDR3 protein: CASSLRPTENTEAFF
CDR3 DNA: TGTGCCAGCAGCTTACGACCCACCGAGAACACTGAAGCTTTCTTT

D gene: .
J gene: TRBJ1-3
V gene: TRBV5-5
clone size: .
CDR3 protein: CASSFSQQTGNTIYF
CDR3 DNA: TGTGCCAGCAGCTTTAGTCAACAGACAGGAAACACCATATATTTT

D gene: .
J gene: TRBJ1-2
V gene: TRBV18
clone size: .
CDR3 protein: CASSLDAGPHGYTF
CDR3 DNA: TGTGCCAGCTCACTGGATGCAGGGCCACATGGCTACACCTTC